The sequence of this T cell receptor (beta chain) was determined in a study of breast tumors, draining lymph nodes, adjacent tissues. Study conclusions and caveats: Compared with lymph nodes, tumors were less diverse; compared with nontumor tissue, more. Tumor T cell lymph node origin was a supported hypothesis, not proven. Data fit most tumor T cells coming from lymph node, expanding in tumor. Luminal-like breast cancer showed significantly greater tumor-nontumor repertoire similarity than basal-like breast cancer did.

TCRdb used MiXCR to reprocess the multiplex PCR reads, holding one entry per CDR3 protein. Counted here are more than 50,000 distinct CDR3 sequences, approximately 57% occurring once; the ten biggest clones make up approximately 18%. This clonotype was seen just once. Its cognate antigen is unknown. The CDR3 is 14 residues long. The germline V and J ends were trimmed by 1 base and 4 bases, with 5 bases remaining between them. The V call is TRBV12-3 or TRBV12-4, the J call TRBJ1-6, with a weak D call TRBD1 (5 bases). The source is a female donor with breast cancer. Some clones in this sample may be carry-over from other donors' samples. The source material was breast tumor tissue. The CDR3 loop is CASSLDRYNSPLHF. CDR3 nucleotides: TGTGCCAGCAGTTTAGACAGGTATAATTCACCCCTCCACTTT.